This T cell receptor beta chain comes out of a study of technical replicates of blood from a few donors. With 6 bases removed from V and 0 bases from J, the gap between germline ends came to 14 bases. The CDR3 length is 15 residues. Germline-derived CDR1 and CDR2 are SGHVS and FQNEAQ. Clones were sequenced by immunoSEQ multiplex PCR, and TCRdb holds only the in-frame ones, with some missing. The repertoire has approximately 81,000 clones, roughly four fifths of them found once; the top ten carry roughly 4%. This clone appeared once. What was sequenced was PBMCs. The receptor was derived from a human donor in good health. Some clones in this sample may be carry-over from other donors' samples. J is TRBJ1-1 and V is TRBV7-8, with D tentatively TRBD1 (5 bases). The CDR3 region is CASSPGLSMNTEAFF. CDR3 bases: TGTGCCAGCAGTCCGGGACTCAGCATGAACACTGAAGCTTTCTTT.